These 8 T cell receptor beta chains were all obtained from the same sample, sequenced in a study of shared clonotypes between healthy human individuals. Sequencing was performed with immunoSEQ multiplex PCR; in TCRdb, only in-frame clones are kept and a portion is missing. This sample has millions of clones, with more than 90% found just once. Specimen: naive CD4+ T cells sorted from blood. The subset was: CD45RA+ positively selected. The receptors were sampled from a man aged 18 to 30 in good health.

J is TRBJ2-7 and V is TRBV11-1, with D possibly matching TRBD2 (6 bases). The CDR3 runs 17 residues. Trimming stripped 1 base from V and 3 bases from J, with 19 bases between. The V gene's germline CDR1 is SGHAT and CDR2 FQDESV (reference sequence). In nucleotides, the CDR3 is TGTGCCAGCAGCTTAGAATTCTTGGGGACTGATAACTACGAGCAGTACTTC. Protein: CASSLEFLGTDNYEQYF.

The chain recombines TRBV7-9 with TRBJ2-3; the match to TRBD2 covers 8 bases. CDR1 SEHNR and CDR2 FQNEAQ come from the germline V gene (reference sequence). After removal of 1 base from V and 6 bases from J, the junction contained 12 bases not matched to a gene. There are 17 residues in the CDR3. DNA of the CDR3: TGTGCCAGCAGCTTAGACGGCGGGGGGACCCCTATGGATACGCAGTATTTT. It encodes CASSLDGGGTPMDTQYF.

The chain couples TRBV6-5 to TRBJ2-7; D remains ambiguous. V was cut by 2 bases and J by 11 bases, with 7 bases left in between. Germline CDR1 MNHEY, CDR2 SVGAGI. The CDR3 length is 10 residues. CDR3 bases: TGTGCCAGCAGTTACCCCGGTGAGTACTTC. Amino acids: CASSYPGEYF.

The chain joins TRBV7-2 to TRBJ2-5; 12 bases align to TRBD1. The V gene end was trimmed by 2 bases and the J gene end by 5 bases; junction bases not matched to a gene: 6. The CDR3 extends over 16 amino acids. The germline CDR1 and CDR2 sequences are SGHTA and FQGNSA. CDR3 DNA: TGTGCCAGCAGCTTAATCGGGACAGGGGGCTTGGAGACCCAGTACTTC. This gives the protein CASSLIGTGGLETQYF.

V is TRBV5-1 and J is TRBJ2-3; no clear D gene. Germline CDR1 and CDR2: SGHRS and YFSETQ. V was pared by 2 bases and J by 2 bases, with 6 bases between. The CDR3 covers 13 residues. Here the CDR3 DNA reads TGCGCCAGCAGCTTCCCTAACACAGATACGCAGTATTTT. Amino acids: CASSFPNTDTQYF. The complete variable domain, with remaining parts taken from reference TRBV5-1 and TRBJ2-3, reads KAGVTQTPRYLIKTRGQQVTLSCSPISGHRSVSWYQQTPGQGLQFLFEYFSETQRNKGNFPGRFSGRQFSNSRSEMNVSTLELGDSALYLCASSFPNTDTQYFGPGTRLTVL.

CDR3 nucleotide sequence: TGTGCCAGCAGCATGGACAGCTATAATTCACCCCTCCACTTT. As protein: CASSMDSYNSPLHF. The chain links TRBV5-4 to TRBJ1-6; the D gene is possibly TRBD1 (6 bases). The CDR3 consists of 14 residues. V was pared by 4 bases and J by 3 bases, with 8 bases between. Germline CDR1 SGHNT, CDR2 YYREEE (reference sequence).

The chain joins TRBV5-4 to TRBJ2-5, with 8 bases that match TRBD1. This CDR3 is built from 14 residues. Trimming at V came to 2 bases and at J to 2 bases, leaving 2 bases not matched to a gene. Germline V gene sequence: CDR1 SGHNT, CDR2 YYREEE (reference sequence). The CDR3: CASSFTGGQETQYF. The CDR3 DNA reads as TGTGCCAGCAGCTTCACAGGGGGACAAGAGACCCAGTACTTC.

CDR3 in DNA: TGCGCCAGCAGTGGCCCTACGGGGCAGAATGAGCAGTTCTTC. Translation: CASSGPTGQNEQFF. The chain couples TRBV5-1 to TRBJ2-1, with D possibly called TRBD1 or TRBD2 (5 bases each). The CDR3 covers 14 residues. Germline CDR1 reads SGHRS; CDR2 reads YFSETQ. V lost 5 bases to trimming and J lost 7 bases, with 16 bases between them.